The 3 T cell receptor beta chains below all came from one sample that was sequenced in a study of blood T cell repertoires in COVID-19. The method was immunoSEQ multiplex PCR; TCRdb's version includes in-frame clones alone and lacks a portion of them. The table shows a few hundred thousand clones, with roughly 91% occurring only once. The sequenced sample was peripheral blood. These receptors all stem from a young woman with COVID-19, enrolled during active disease.

The count of this clone is one. V and J are TRBV11-2 and TRBJ1-5, with no clear D. The germline gives CDR1 SGHAT, CDR2 FQNNGV. The V end was cut by 2 bases, the J end by 2 bases, with 10 bases between. This CDR3 contains 15 residues. CDR3 loop: CASSLSDLGNQPQHF. The DNA of the CDR3 is TGTGCCAGCAGCTTAAGTGACTTGGGCAATCAGCCCCAGCATTTT.

V and J are TRBV7-9 and TRBJ1-4; a weak D match, TRBD1 (6 bases). The V end lost 4 bases, the J end lost 13 bases, and 28 bases lay between the germline ends. The CDR3 runs 17 residues. Germline CDR1 SEHNR, CDR2 FQNEAQ (reference sequence). CDR3 loop: CASSSNRGVGQLKGLFF. In DNA, the CDR3 is TGTGCCAGCAGCTCAAATAGGGGAGTCGGACAGCTGAAGGGACTGTTTTTT.

Details on this clone: The sample contains more than one DNA sequence encoding this CDR3. This rearrangement joins TRBV7-9 to TRBJ1-5; D might be TRBD1 (6 bases). Trimming removed 1 base at V and 4 bases at J, with 8 bases between. The CDR3 loop spans 14 amino acids. CDR1 is SEHNR and CDR2 is FQNEAQ in the germline V gene (reference sequence). Written as DNA, the CDR3 is TGTGCCAGCAGCTTAGGTCAGGGGAATCAGCCCCAGCATTTT. Translating it yields CASSLGQGNQPQHF.